This T cell receptor beta chain was recorded in a study of cytomegalovirus exposure and HLA in healthy donors. Overall study context: Drawn from HLA-typed donors, 80 million to 95 million unique TCRs were held in an early data release. General study findings and limits: According to an earlier analysis, most TCR beta V segments yielded productive rearrangements about 90% or about 30% of the time. TCR sequences were mostly rare, though some public TCRs occurred in many donors. TCR beta chains numbering roughly 150 were designated cytomegalovirus-associated.

This clone has more than one count but fewer than ten. Its matching antigen is unknown. With 60 Vbeta and 13 Jbeta primers, the PCR was carried out. Clones were sequenced by immunoSEQ multiplex PCR, and TCRdb holds only the in-frame ones, with some missing. In the table there are 110,000 or so clones, 65% to 85% of which are singletons. The receptor's source is a woman between 25 and 40 years old in good health and CMV-seropositive. The sequenced material came from PBMCs.

The CDR3: CASEGLGQGAAGELFF. The CDR3 DNA is TGTGCCAGCGAAGGGTTGGGGCAGGGGGCGGCCGGGGAGCTGTTTTTT. V usage is TRBV6-6 and J usage is TRBJ2-2; TRBD1 aligns across 8 bases. Germline V gene lookup returns CDR1 MNHNY and CDR2 SVGAGI (reference sequence). This CDR3 comprises 16 residues. Trimming removed 8 bases from V and 6 bases from J; junction bases left unmatched: 14.